These 6 T cell receptor beta chains share one sample of origin, sequenced in a study of shared clonotypes between healthy human individuals. Profiling relied on immunoSEQ multiplex PCR, and the TCRdb table lists in-frame clones only, not all of them. The table lists about 2.4 million clones, more than 85% of them singletons. Input material: naive CD4+ T cells from PBMCs. Stated subset: CD45RA+ positively selected. These receptors originate from a man aged 18 to 29 in good health. Some clones in this sample may be carry-over from other donors' samples.

Of note for this clone: The sample holds other DNA sequences that translate to the same CDR3. The gene calls are TRBV9 and TRBJ2-1; D gene uncertain. Trimming pared 1 base from V and 2 bases from J, leaving 4 bases between. CDR1 is SGDLS, CDR2 YYNGEE, per germline. The CDR3 totals 13 residues. Here the CDR3 reads CASSVTTYNEQFF. Written as DNA, the CDR3 is TGTGCCAGCAGCGTAACTACCTACAATGAGCAGTTCTTC.

The chain links TRBV7-8 to TRBJ2-2; 10 bases are a match to TRBD2. The trim removed 4 bases at V and 5 bases at J, leaving 7 bases unmatched. The CDR3 has 16 residues. Looked up from germline, CDR1 is SGHVS and CDR2 is FQNEAQ. CDR3 DNA sequence: TGTGCCAGCAGCTCATTACCGGGACTAGCGACCGGGGAGCTGTTTTTT. It specifies CASSSLPGLATGELFF. The whole variable domain, remainder taken from reference TRBV7-8 and TRBJ2-2, is GAGVSQSPRYKVAKRGQDVALRCDPISGHVSLFWYQQALGQGPEFLTYFQNEAQLDKSGLPSDRFFAERPEGSVSTLKIQRTQQEDSAVYLCASSSLPGLATGELFFGEGSRLTVL.

The V gene is TRBV5-4, the J gene TRBJ2-3; 9 bases match TRBD2. Germline CDR1 SGHNT, CDR2 YYREEE (reference sequence). The V gene end was trimmed by 4 bases and the J gene end by 0 bases; junction bases not matched to a gene: 6. The CDR3 runs 16 residues. CDR3: CASSPRLAESTDTQYF. The CDR3 DNA reads TGTGCCAGCAGCCCCCGACTAGCGGAAAGCACAGATACGCAGTATTTT.

The gene calls are TRBV4-1 and TRBJ1-5, with D possibly being TRBD1 (5 bases). Trimming took off 0 bases at V and 7 bases at J, with 16 bases between the two ends. Germline V gene sequence: CDR1 MGHRA, CDR2 YSYEKL. The CDR3 runs 16 residues. The CDR3 nucleotides read TGCGCCAGCAGCCAAGATCTTAGCGGGGGGAACCAGCCCCAGCATTTT. Translated, it gives CASSQDLSGGNQPQHF.

This chain connects TRBV15 to TRBJ2-1; possible D gene TRBD2, 6 bases. V was cut by 1 base and J by 9 bases, with 7 bases left in between. Germline assignment: CDR1 LNHNV and CDR2 YYDKDF (reference sequence). This CDR3 spans 12 amino acids. The CDR3: CATSRAAGEQFF. CDR3 DNA sequence: TGTGCCACCAGCAGAGCAGCGGGTGAGCAGTTCTTC.

In this sample, this clone turned up once. J is TRBJ1-2 and V is TRBV9; D remains ambiguous. CDR3 length equals 13 residues. Per germline, CDR1 SGDLS and CDR2 YYNGEE. The V end was cut by 3 bases, the J end by 4 bases, with 10 bases between. This CDR3 reads CASSAGILYGYTF. In DNA form, the CDR3 reads TGTGCCAGCAGCGCCGGGATACTCTATGGCTACACCTTC.